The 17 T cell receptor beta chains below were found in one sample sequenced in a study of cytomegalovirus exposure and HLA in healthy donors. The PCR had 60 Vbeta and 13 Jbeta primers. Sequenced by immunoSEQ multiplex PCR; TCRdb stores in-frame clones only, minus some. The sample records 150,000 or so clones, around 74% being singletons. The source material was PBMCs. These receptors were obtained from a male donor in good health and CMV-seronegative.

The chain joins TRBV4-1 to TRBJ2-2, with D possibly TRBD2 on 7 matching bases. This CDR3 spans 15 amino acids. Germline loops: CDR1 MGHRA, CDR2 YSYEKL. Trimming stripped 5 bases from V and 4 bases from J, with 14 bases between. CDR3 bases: TGCGCCAGCAGCGGGGGGGCCGCTAGCACCGGGGAGCTGTTTTTT. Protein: CASSGGAASTGELFF.

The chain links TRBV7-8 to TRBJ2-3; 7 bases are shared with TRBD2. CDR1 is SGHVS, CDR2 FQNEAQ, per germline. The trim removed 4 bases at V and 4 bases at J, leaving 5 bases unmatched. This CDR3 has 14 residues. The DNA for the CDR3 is TGTGCCAGCAGCTCGACTAGCTTGGCAGATACGCAGTATTTT. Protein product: CASSSTSLADTQYF.

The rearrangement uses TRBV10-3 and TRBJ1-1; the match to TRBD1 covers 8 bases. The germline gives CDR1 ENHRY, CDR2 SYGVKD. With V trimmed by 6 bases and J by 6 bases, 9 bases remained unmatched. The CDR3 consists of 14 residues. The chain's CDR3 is CAIRTGAESAEAFF. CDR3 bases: TGTGCCATCAGGACAGGGGCTGAGAGTGCTGAAGCTTTCTTT.

In DNA form, the CDR3 reads TGTGCCAGCAGCTCCCAGAGTGGCGGTCCCTACGAGCAGTACTTC. It encodes CASSSQSGGPYEQYF. V and J are TRBV9 and TRBJ2-7; D gene uncertain. The germline gives CDR1 SGDLS, CDR2 YYNGEE. The CDR3 has 15 residues. V was pared by 4 bases and J by 2 bases, with 16 bases between.

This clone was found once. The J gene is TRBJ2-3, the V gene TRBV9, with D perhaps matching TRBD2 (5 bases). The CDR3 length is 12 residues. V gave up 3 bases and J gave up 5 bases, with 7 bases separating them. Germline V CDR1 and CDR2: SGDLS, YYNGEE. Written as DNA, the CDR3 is TGTGCCAGCAGCGCAGAGGGAGATACGCAGTATTTT. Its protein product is CASSAEGDTQYF.

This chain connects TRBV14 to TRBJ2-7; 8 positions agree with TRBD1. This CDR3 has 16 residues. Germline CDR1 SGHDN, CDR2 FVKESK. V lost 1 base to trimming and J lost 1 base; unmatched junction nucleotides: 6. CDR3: CASSQVRGTGSYEQYF. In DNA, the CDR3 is TGTGCCAGCAGCCAAGTCCGTGGGACAGGTTCCTACGAGCAGTACTTC.

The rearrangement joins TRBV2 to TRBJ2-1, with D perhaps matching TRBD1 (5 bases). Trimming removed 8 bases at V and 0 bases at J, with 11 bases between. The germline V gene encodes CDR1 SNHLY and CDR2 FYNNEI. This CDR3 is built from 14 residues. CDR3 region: CASHQGNSYNEQFF. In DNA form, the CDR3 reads TGTGCCAGCCACCAGGGTAACTCCTACAATGAGCAGTTCTTC.

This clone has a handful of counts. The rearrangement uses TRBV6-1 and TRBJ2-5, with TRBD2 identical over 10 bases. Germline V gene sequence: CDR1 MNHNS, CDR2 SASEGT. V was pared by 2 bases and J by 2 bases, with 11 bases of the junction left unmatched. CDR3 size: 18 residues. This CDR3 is CASSEFVTGLAAQETQYF. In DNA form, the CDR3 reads TGTGCCAGCAGTGAATTTGTGACCGGACTAGCGGCTCAAGAGACCCAGTACTTC.

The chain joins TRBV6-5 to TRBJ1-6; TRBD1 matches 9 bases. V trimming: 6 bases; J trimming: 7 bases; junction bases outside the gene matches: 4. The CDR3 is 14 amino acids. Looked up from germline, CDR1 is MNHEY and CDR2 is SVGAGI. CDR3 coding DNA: TGTGCCAGCAGGTCCGGGACAGGGAATTCACCCCTCCACTTT. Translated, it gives CASRSGTGNSPLHF.

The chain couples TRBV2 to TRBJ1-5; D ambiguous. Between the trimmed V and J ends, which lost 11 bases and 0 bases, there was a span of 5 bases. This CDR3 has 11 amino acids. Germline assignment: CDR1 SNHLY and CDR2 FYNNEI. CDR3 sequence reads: CAPNSNQPQHF. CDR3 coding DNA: TGTGCCCCTAATAGCAATCAGCCCCAGCATTTT.

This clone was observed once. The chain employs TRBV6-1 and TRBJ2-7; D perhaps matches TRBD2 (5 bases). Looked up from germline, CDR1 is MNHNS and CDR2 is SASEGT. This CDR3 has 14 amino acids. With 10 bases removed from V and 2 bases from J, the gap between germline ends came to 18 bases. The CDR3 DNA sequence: TGTGCCACCGCCCTTCGCGGGCCGACCTACGAGCAGTACTTC. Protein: CATALRGPTYEQYF.

DNA of the CDR3: TGTGCCAGCAGCTTCGGAGAGAAAGAGACCCAGTACTTC. It codes for CASSFGEKETQYF. This rearrangement joins TRBV5-5 to TRBJ2-5; D unclear. The CDR3 consists of 13 residues. Germline CDR1 and CDR2: SGHKS and YYEKEE (reference sequence). V was shortened by 2 bases and J by 3 bases, with 8 bases between the two germline ends.

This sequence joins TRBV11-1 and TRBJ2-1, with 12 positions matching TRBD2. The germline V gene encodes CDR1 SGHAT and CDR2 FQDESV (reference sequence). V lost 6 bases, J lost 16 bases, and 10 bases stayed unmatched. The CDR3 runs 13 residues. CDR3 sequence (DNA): TGTGCCAGCAGGCGAGGGAGGACTAGCGGGGTATTCTTC. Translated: CASRRGRTSGVFF.

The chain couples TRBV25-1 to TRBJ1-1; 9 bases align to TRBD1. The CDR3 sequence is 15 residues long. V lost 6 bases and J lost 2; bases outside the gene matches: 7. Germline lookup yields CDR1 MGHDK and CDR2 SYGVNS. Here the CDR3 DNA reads TGTGCCAGCAGCCCCGGGACAGGGATTAACACTGAAGCTTTCTTT. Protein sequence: CASSPGTGINTEAFF.

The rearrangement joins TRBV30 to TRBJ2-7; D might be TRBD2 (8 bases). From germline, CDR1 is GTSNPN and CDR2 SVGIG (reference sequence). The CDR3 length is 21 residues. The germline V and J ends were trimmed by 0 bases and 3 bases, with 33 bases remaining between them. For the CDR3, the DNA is TGTGCCTGGAGTGTTAGACGGGGGGGCCCTTACCGAGGGGGCCAAAGCTACGAGCAGTACTTC. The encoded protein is CAWSVRRGGPYRGGQSYEQYF.

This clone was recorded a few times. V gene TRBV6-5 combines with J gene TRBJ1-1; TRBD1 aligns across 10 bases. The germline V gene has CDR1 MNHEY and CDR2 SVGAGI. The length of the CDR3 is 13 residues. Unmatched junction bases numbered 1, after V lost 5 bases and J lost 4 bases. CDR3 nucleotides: TGTGCCAGCAGTAGGACAGGGGGCACTGAAGCTTTCTTT. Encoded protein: CASSRTGGTEAFF.

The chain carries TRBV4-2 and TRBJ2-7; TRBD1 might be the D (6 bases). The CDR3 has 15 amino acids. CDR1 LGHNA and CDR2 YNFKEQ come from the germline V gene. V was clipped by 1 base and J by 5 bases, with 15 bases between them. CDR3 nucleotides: TGTGCCAGCAGCCAAGTCCATGGACAGATCAACGAGCAGTACTTC. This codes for CASSQVHGQINEQYF.